This entry describes one TCR beta chain. The clone's antigen remains unknown. Base qualities are not recorded, but no much larger clone differs from it by a single base. The data were obtained in a study of EBV T-cell therapy then PD-1 blockade in nasopharyngeal carcinoma (dated by TCRdb to the early 2020s). The germline V gene specifies MDHEN as CDR1 and SYDVKM as CDR2. Between the V and J ends, shortened by 1 base and 8 bases respectively, the junction contains 20 bases. CDR3 length: 16 amino acids, cysteine to phenylalanine. Solely the CDR3 DNA is kept, with 48 bases framed from the first base. In light of the paper, this sample's treatment or condition label describes: AdE1-LMPpoly-expanded autologous EBV-specific T-cell therapy followed by anti-PD-1 nivolumab. The Qiagen DNeasy Kit was used to extract genomic DNA from the sorted cells. The immunoSEQ platform was used for deep sequencing of the TCR beta chain. The original pipeline was this. Repertoire data analysis was performed with the immunoSEQ Analyzer software. Drawn from immuneACCESS, this table holds only the in-frame rearrangements with V and J called that TCRdb kept. Clones are partly lost; checked studies trace under half to an unresolved V gene and leave the rest unexplained. The D gene and trimming were derived from the DNA, and the V and J assignments and clone size from that table. The sample table holds 15,000 to 20,000 clones, of which roughly 88% were seen once. Under 30% of the sample belongs to the ten largest clones.

Here the sequenced sample was CD8+ T cells from blood, taken at day 0 from a patient whose treatment included autologous EBV-specific T cells and nivolumab. Rearrangement joined TRBV28 to TRBJ1-2, with the D gene not clear enough to name. The clonotype originates from a man aged 40-50 years with nasopharyngeal carcinoma. At the DNA level, the sequence is TGTGCCAGCAGTTTATCCGCGGAGGTCCCTCCGAGGGGCTACACCTTC. Its coded protein is CASSLSAEVPPRGYTF.